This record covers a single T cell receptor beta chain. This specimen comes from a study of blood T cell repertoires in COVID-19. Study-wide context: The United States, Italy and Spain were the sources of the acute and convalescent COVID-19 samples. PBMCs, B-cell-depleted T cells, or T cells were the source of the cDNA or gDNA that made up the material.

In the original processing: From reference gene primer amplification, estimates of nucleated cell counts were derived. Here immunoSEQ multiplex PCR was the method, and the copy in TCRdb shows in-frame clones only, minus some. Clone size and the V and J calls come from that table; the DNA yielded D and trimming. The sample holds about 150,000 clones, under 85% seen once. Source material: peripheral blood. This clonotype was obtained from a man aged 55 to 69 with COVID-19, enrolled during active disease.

The CDR3 sequence: CASSPGGGETSGNTIYF. DNA of the CDR3: TGTGCCAGTAGTCCCGGCGGAGGGGAAACCTCTGGAAACACCATATATTTT. The chain recombines TRBV19 with TRBJ1-3, with a tentative D call TRBD1 (5 bases). The CDR3 sequence is 17 residues long. Germline loops: CDR1 LNHDA, CDR2 SQIVND (reference sequence). V lost 5 bases and J lost 0, with 17 bases in between.